These 9 T cell receptor beta chains share one sample of origin, sequenced in a study of blood T cell repertoires in COVID-19. Clones were read by immunoSEQ multiplex PCR, and TCRdb kept only the in-frame ones, dropping some. Among about 64,000 clones listed, around three quarters were seen once. The material sequenced was peripheral blood. These receptors were taken from a human donor in a cohort sampled during active COVID-19.

This chain links TRBV5-8 with TRBJ1-5, with D hard to call. Germline V gives CDR1 SGHTS, CDR2 YDEGEE. The CDR3 runs 15 residues. V was clipped by 0 bases and J by 3 bases, with 10 bases between them. Written as DNA, the CDR3 is TGTGCCAGCAGCTTGGGAACATCTTCCAATCAGCCCCAGCATTTT. It specifies CASSLGTSSNQPQHF.

The J gene is TRBJ2-7, the V gene TRBV28; 9 bases are a match to TRBD1. The CDR3 length is 13 residues. The junction had 3 bases not matched to a gene; V was cut back by 4 bases and J by 5 bases. Germline V CDR1 and CDR2: MDHEN, SYDVKM. Here the CDR3 reads CASSYRGRNEQYF. The CDR3 coding sequence is TGTGCCAGCAGTTACAGGGGGCGCAACGAGCAGTACTTC.

This clone was seen a few times. The chain combines TRBV19 with TRBJ2-1; the D gene is possibly TRBD2 (6 bases). The germline V gene has CDR1 LNHDA and CDR2 SQIVND (reference sequence). Trimming left V 6 bases short and J 12 bases short, with 12 bases between. The length of the CDR3 is 11 residues. The DNA of the CDR3 is TGTGCCAGTAGCACCGGGACTGGGCAGTTCTTC. Its translation: CASSTGTGQFF.

This chain links TRBV7-2 with TRBJ2-1; 10 bases match TRBD1. This CDR3 spans 15 amino acids. With 0 bases clipped from V and 4 bases from J, the junction kept 0 bases outside the gene matches. Germline V gene data show CDR1 as SGHTA and CDR2 as FQGNSA. In DNA form, the CDR3 reads TGTGCCAGCAGCTTAGCGGGACAGGGGTACAATGAGCAGTTCTTC. Protein: CASSLAGQGYNEQFF.

The chain is built from TRBV4-1 and TRBJ2-2; D not certain. Germline V lookup: CDR1 MGHRA, CDR2 YSYEKL. CDR3 length equals 17 residues. V was shortened by 3 bases and J by 6 bases, with 20 bases between the two germline ends. CDR3 loop: CASSHLGSGSGPGELFF. The CDR3 DNA follows: TGCGCCAGCAGCCACCTTGGGTCCGGGTCCGGCCCCGGGGAGCTGTTTTTT.

The chain couples TRBV5-1 to TRBJ1-4; 7 bases map to TRBD1. This CDR3 is built from 17 residues. Germline V gives CDR1 SGHRS, CDR2 YFSETQ. V was pared by 4 bases and J by 0 bases, with 9 bases of the junction left unmatched. The CDR3 here is CASSLPWDSPTNEKLFF. The CDR3 coding sequence is TGCGCCAGCAGCCTCCCGTGGGACAGCCCAACTAATGAAAAACTGTTTTTT.

The chain has TRBV11-2 and TRBJ2-3; tentatively, D is TRBD2 (6 bases). Germline CDR1 SGHAT, CDR2 FQNNGV. This CDR3 region has 16 residues. Trimming took off 5 bases at V and 5 bases at J, with 20 bases between the two ends. CDR3 loop: CASSPSSTRIGDTQYF. In DNA form, the CDR3 reads TGTGCCAGCAGCCCCAGCTCGACTAGGATCGGAGATACGCAGTATTTT.

The count of this clone is one. This chain connects TRBV5-5 to TRBJ2-2; 9 positions agree with TRBD2. The germline gives CDR1 SGHKS, CDR2 YYEKEE (reference sequence). This CDR3 has 13 amino acids. The V and J ends lost 5 bases and 6 bases, in that order; junction bases with no gene match: 2. In DNA form, the CDR3 reads TGTGCCAGCAGAGTAGCGGGGGCCGGGGAGCTGTTTTTT. This gives the protein CASRVAGAGELFF.

This clone was detected once. This chain links TRBV7-2 with TRBJ2-7; 9 nucleotides match TRBD1. The CDR3 extends over 14 amino acids. J gave up 3 bases and V 5 bases, and 5 bases lay outside the gene matches. In germline, CDR1 is SGHTA, CDR2 FQGNSA. This CDR3 reads CASSNRQGGYEQYF. As DNA, the CDR3 is TGTGCCAGCAGCAACAGACAGGGGGGCTACGAGCAGTACTTC.